Listed below are T cell receptor beta chains from one sample, sequenced in a study of blood T cell repertoires in COVID-19. Clones were sequenced by immunoSEQ multiplex PCR, and TCRdb holds only the in-frame ones, with some missing. The profile shows approximately 250,000 clones, around 85% of them singletons. Sequencing used PBMCs or T cells enriched from blood (not recorded which). These receptors all come from a woman in her 50s with acute COVID-19. Both conserved end residues are part of each CDR3. The D gene is left open where the match is weak. Expanded clones are given a class, and other clones once, few, many or no size at all.

V: TRBV18
size: .
D: TRBD1
J: TRBJ1-2
DNA: TGTGCCAGCTCACGCGGGGCAGGGGGACGCTATGGCTACACCTTC
CDR3: CASSRGAGGRYGYTF

V: TRBV12-5
size: .
D: .
J: TRBJ2-7
DNA: TGTGCTAGTGGCCGGGACACAGTAGGGGAGCAGTACTTC
CDR3: CASGRDTVGEQYF

V: TRBV7-9
size: .
D: TRBD1
J: TRBJ1-1
DNA: TGTGCCAGCAGCCCAGGGGGGATGAACACTGAAGCTTTCTTT
CDR3: CASSPGGMNTEAFF

V: TRBV27
size: .
D: TRBD1
J: TRBJ1-2
DNA: TGTGCCAGCCTAGGACAGGGTGGCTACACCTTC
CDR3: CASLGQGGYTF

V: TRBV19
size: .
D: .
J: TRBJ2-7
DNA: TGTGCCAGTAGTTTCCTAGGCACCTACGAGCAGTACTTC
CDR3: CASSFLGTYEQYF

V: TRBV5-1
size: .
D: .
J: TRBJ1-3
DNA: TGCGCCAGCAGGGCGACAGGAAACACCATATATTTT
CDR3: CASRATGNTIYF

V: TRBV9
size: .
D: TRBD2
J: TRBJ2-1
DNA: TGTGCCAGCAGCGTAGAGGGGAGGACTAGCGGGGACAATGAGCAGTTCTTC
CDR3: CASSVEGRTSGDNEQFF

V: TRBV7-9
size: .
D: TRBD2
J: TRBJ2-5
DNA: TGTGCCGGAGCGGGGGCGGCAGAGACCCAGTACTTC
CDR3: CAGAGAAETQYF

V: TRBV7-9
size: .
D: TRBD1
J: TRBJ1-5
DNA: TGTGCCAGCAGCCGAGGAGTCGACAGGGTCGATCAGCCCCAGCATTTT
CDR3: CASSRGVDRVDQPQHF

V: TRBV3-1/TRBV3-2
size: .
D: .
J: TRBJ1-2
DNA: TGTGCCAGCAGCCCCGCTAGTGGGGCCTATGGCTACACCTTC
CDR3: CASSPASGAYGYTF

V: TRBV11-2
size: .
D: TRBD1
J: TRBJ2-3
DNA: TGTGCCAGCAGCTGGCAGGGGGCGCCCACAGATACGCAGTATTTT
CDR3: CASSWQGAPTDTQYF

V: TRBV9
size: .
D: .
J: TRBJ1-2
DNA: TGTGCCAGCAGCCCAGGACAGAGAGCTAACTATGGCTACACCTTC
CDR3: CASSPGQRANYGYTF

V: TRBV6-5
size: .
D: .
J: TRBJ2-4
DNA: TGTGCCAGCAGTTCAACAACAGGGAGTGGAAACATTCAGTACTTC
CDR3: CASSSTTGSGNIQYF

V: TRBV11-2
size: .
D: TRBD2
J: TRBJ2-1
DNA: TGTGCCAGCAGCTCTTCTAGCGGGGGGCAGTTCTTC
CDR3: CASSSSSGGQFF

V: TRBV27
size: .
D: .
J: TRBJ1-1
DNA: TGTGCCAGCAGTTTAATAGGAGGGTTTGAAGCTTTCTTT
CDR3: CASSLIGGFEAFF

V: TRBV5-1
size: .
D: TRBD2
J: TRBJ2-3
DNA: TGCGCCAGCAGCTTGGTTTGGGAGGGAGCGGCAGATACGCAGTATTTT
CDR3: CASSLVWEGAADTQYF

V: TRBV9
size: .
D: .
J: TRBJ1-2
DNA: TGTGCCAGCAGCGTAGGACGAGGGATCTGGGGCTACACCTTC
CDR3: CASSVGRGIWGYTF

V: TRBV7-2
size: .
D: .
J: TRBJ2-1
DNA: TGTGCCAGCAGCATCTACAGGGTCAATGAGCAGTTCTTC
CDR3: CASSIYRVNEQFF

V: TRBV7-3
size: many
D: .
J: TRBJ2-2
DNA: TGTGCCAGCAGCTTAGGCCCGAACGGGGAGCTGTTTTTT
CDR3: CASSLGPNGELFF

V: TRBV6-5
size: .
D: .
J: TRBJ1-2
DNA: TGTGCCAGCAGCTCCCCTTCTGACAGGCCCGGTGGCTACACCTTC
CDR3: CASSSPSDRPGGYTF

V: TRBV5-4
size: .
D: .
J: TRBJ1-3
DNA: TGTGCCATGACACAGGGCCTCTCTGGAAACACCATATATTTT
CDR3: CAMTQGLSGNTIYF

V: TRBV6-5
size: once
D: TRBD1
J: TRBJ1-2
DNA: TGTGCCAGCAGCCCCGCGGGACAGGGGTCTGGCTACACCTTC
CDR3: CASSPAGQGSGYTF

V: TRBV7-2
size: .
D: .
J: TRBJ2-1
DNA: TGTGCCAGCAGCAATAACGGTTATGAGCAGTTCTTC
CDR3: CASSNNGYEQFF

V: TRBV2
size: .
D: TRBD1
J: TRBJ1-4
DNA: TGTGCCAGCAGTACAGGGGGCCCCAGGGAAAAACTGTTTTTT
CDR3: CASSTGGPREKLFF

V: TRBV11-2
size: .
D: .
J: TRBJ1-6
DNA: TGTGCCAGCAGCTTACGGGGTGGGAATTCACCCCTCCACTTT
CDR3: CASSLRGGNSPLHF

V: TRBV19
size: .
D: TRBD2
J: TRBJ2-7
DNA: TGTGCCAGTAGTATAGATTACCCTAGCGGGGGGGTCCACTACGAGCAGTACTTC
CDR3: CASSIDYPSGGVHYEQYF

V: TRBV5-5
size: .
D: .
J: TRBJ1-2
DNA: TGTGCCAGCAGCTTGGAGGCGGGGCGAAGAACTAACTATGGCTACACCTTC
CDR3: CASSLEAGRRTNYGYTF

V: TRBV5-8
size: .
D: TRBD1
J: TRBJ1-1
DNA: TGTGCCAGCAGCTTTCCAGGGGGAAACACTGAAGCTTTCTTT
CDR3: CASSFPGGNTEAFF

V: TRBV19
size: .
D: .
J: TRBJ2-2
DNA: TGTGCCAGTAGTTCACCTCCCGGGGGGAACACCGGGGAGCTGTTTTTT
CDR3: CASSSPPGGNTGELFF

V: TRBV2
size: .
D: TRBD2
J: TRBJ2-3
DNA: TGTGCCAGTAGCGGGGGGGTCACAGATACGCAGTATTTT
CDR3: CASSGGVTDTQYF

V: TRBV7-9
size: .
D: TRBD1
J: TRBJ1-2
DNA: TGTGCCAGCAGCTCACAGGGGGAGACGGTCTATGGCTACACCTTC
CDR3: CASSSQGETVYGYTF

V: TRBV7-9
size: .
D: .
J: TRBJ1-1
DNA: TGTGCCAGCAGCTTAGGAGCCCAGGGAAGGAATGAAGCTTTCTTT
CDR3: CASSLGAQGRNEAFF

V: TRBV11-3
size: few
D: .
J: TRBJ2-6
DNA: TGTGCCAGCAGCTTAAGCAAGACTGGGGCCAACGTCCTGACTTTC
CDR3: CASSLSKTGANVLTF

V: TRBV30
size: .
D: .
J: TRBJ1-3
DNA: TGTGCCTGGCGTACAGGGAACTCTGGAAACACCATATATTTT
CDR3: CAWRTGNSGNTIYF

V: TRBV7-8
size: .
D: .
J: TRBJ1-5
DNA: TGTGCCAGCAGCGGAACGTCAGGGGCTAGGGACAATCAGCCCCAGCATTTT
CDR3: CASSGTSGARDNQPQHF

V: TRBV4-1
size: .
D: .
J: TRBJ2-3
DNA: TGCGCCAGCAGCCAAGCCTTTAGTGCGGTTGGCACAGATACGCAGTATTTT
CDR3: CASSQAFSAVGTDTQYF

V: TRBV4-3
size: .
D: .
J: TRBJ2-7
DNA: TGCGCCAGCAGCCAAGACAGGAGGATCTACGAGCAGTACTTC
CDR3: CASSQDRRIYEQYF

V: TRBV6-5
size: .
D: .
J: TRBJ2-3
DNA: TGTGCCAGCAGGGCGGGGAGGGGGGGAGATACGCAGTATTTT
CDR3: CASRAGRGGDTQYF

V: TRBV7-2
size: .
D: TRBD2
J: TRBJ2-3
DNA: TGTGCCAGCAGCTTAGCGCCGCGGGGGGCTTCAACAGATACGCAGTATTTT
CDR3: CASSLAPRGASTDTQYF

V: TRBV18
size: .
D: TRBD1
J: TRBJ1-1
DNA: TGTGCCAGCTCACCGGACAGGGTGAACACTGAAGCTTTCTTT
CDR3: CASSPDRVNTEAFF

V: TRBV18
size: .
D: .
J: TRBJ2-2
DNA: TGTGCCAGCTCACCGGGTAACATAGACATCACCGGGGAGCTGTTTTTT
CDR3: CASSPGNIDITGELFF

V: TRBV7-2
size: .
D: .
J: TRBJ1-5
DNA: TGTGCCAGCACCCCGGGGGGGGCCGGGCTGCCCCAGCATTTT
CDR3: CASTPGGAGLPQHF

V: TRBV6-5
size: .
D: .
J: TRBJ1-1
DNA: TGTGCCAGCAGTTACTCCCGCGGTGGCACTGAAGCTTTCTTT
CDR3: CASSYSRGGTEAFF

V: TRBV19
size: .
D: .
J: TRBJ1-3
DNA: TGTGCCAGTAGTATAGGAGGTATCGCTGGAAACACCATATATTTT
CDR3: CASSIGGIAGNTIYF

V: TRBV3-1/TRBV3-2
size: once
D: TRBD1
J: TRBJ2-7
DNA: TGTGCCAGCAGCGATAGGCAGGGGGCCTACGAGCAGTACTTC
CDR3: CASSDRQGAYEQYF

V: TRBV3-1/TRBV3-2
size: .
D: TRBD2
J: TRBJ2-1
DNA: TGTGCCAGCAGCCAAGCTAGCGGGGGACTGAATGAGCAGTTCTTC
CDR3: CASSQASGGLNEQFF

V: TRBV27
size: .
D: .
J: TRBJ1-1
DNA: TGTGCCAGCAGGCTGGGAGAAGTGGCTGAAGCTTTCTTT
CDR3: CASRLGEVAEAFF

V: TRBV9
size: .
D: TRBD1
J: TRBJ2-5
DNA: TGTGCCAGCAGCGCCGGACAGGGCCAAGAGACCCAGTACTTC
CDR3: CASSAGQGQETQYF

V: TRBV7-2
size: .
D: TRBD1
J: TRBJ2-7
DNA: TGTGCCAGCAGCCGGGACAGCCTCCCCTACGAGCAGTACTTC
CDR3: CASSRDSLPYEQYF

V: TRBV19
size: .
D: .
J: TRBJ1-2
DNA: TGTGCCAGTAGGACGGGACTGACGGCCAGCTATGGCTACACCTTC
CDR3: CASRTGLTASYGYTF